The next 22 T cell receptor beta chains were all read from a single sample in a study of a mutant IDH1 vaccine in newly diagnosed glioma. Time point given: week 47, end of study. Vaccination comprised doses that each held 300 ug of mutant IDH1 20-mer peptide, plus topical imiquimod. The antigens of these receptors remain unknown. Here immunoSEQ multiplex PCR was the method, and the copy in TCRdb shows in-frame clones only, minus some. The data show about 56,000 clones, with about 79% seen just once and 5.3% held by the top ten. The input for sequencing was PBMCs, taken from a glioma patient whose treatment included an IDH1 peptide vaccine. The receptors originated from a man aged 45-65 years with glioma.

The gene calls are TRBV5-4 and TRBJ1-2, with a possible D match to TRBD1 (6 bases). CDR1 is SGHNT and CDR2 is YYREEE in the germline V gene (reference sequence). The V and J ends lost 4 bases and 3 bases respectively, with 10 bases between them. The CDR3 is 13 residues long. Here the CDR3 DNA reads TGTGCCAGCAGCCCGGACAGAGACTATGGCTACACCTTC. Translation: CASSPDRDYGYTF. Full variable domain (missing parts from reference TRBV5-4 and TRBJ1-2): ETGVTQSPTHLIKTRGQQVTLRCSSQSGHNTVSWYQQALGQGPQFIFQYYREEENGRGNFPPRFSGLQFPNYSSELNVNALELDDSALYLCASSPDRDYGYTFGSGTRLTVV.

This clone was picked up one time. V gene TRBV6-1 combines with J gene TRBJ2-2, with D unresolved. Germline CDR1 MNHNS, CDR2 SASEGT. Between the trimmed V and J ends, which lost 8 bases and 13 bases, there was a span of 11 bases. The CDR3 has 10 residues. CDR3 nucleotide sequence: TGTGCCAGCGGAGAACTTGGGCTGTTTTTT. This encodes CASGELGLFF.

The V and J genes are TRBV18 and TRBJ2-7; D might be TRBD1 or TRBD2, each matching 5 bases. The CDR3 spans 15 residues. The V gene's germline CDR1 is KGHSH and CDR2 LQKENI. The V end lost 6 bases, the J end lost 5 bases, and 20 bases lay between the germline ends. In DNA, the CDR3 is TGTGCCAGCTCGACCGCCCCGGGGCAGGACGACGAGCAGTACTTC. Amino acid sequence: CASSTAPGQDDEQYF.

The genes are TRBV14 and TRBJ1-1, with TRBD1 as a possible D gene (5 bases). V was shortened by 5 bases and J by 5 bases, with 15 bases between the two germline ends. Germline V CDR1 and CDR2: SGHDN, FVKESK. The CDR3 runs 14 residues. The DNA of the CDR3 is TGTGCCAGCAGCTCCAGGGCGGCGGGGACTGAAGCTTTCTTT. Translation gives CASSSRAAGTEAFF.

This clone was counted only a few times. The rearrangement joins TRBV5-4 to TRBJ2-3; TRBD2 matches at 11 bases. Losses at the gene ends were 2 bases for V and 5 bases for J; bases not matched to a gene: 7. This CDR3 has 16 residues. Germline V gene sequence: CDR1 SGHNT, CDR2 YYREEE (reference sequence). As DNA, the CDR3 is TGTGCCAGCAGCTTCAAGGGACTAGCGGTCCTAGATACGCAGTATTTT. Translation gives CASSFKGLAVLDTQYF.

V usage is TRBV13 and J usage is TRBJ2-2, with 9 bases matching TRBD1. The CDR3 spans 18 residues. The germline gives CDR1 PRHDT, CDR2 FYEKMQ (reference sequence). With 3 bases clipped from V and 0 bases from J, the junction kept 8 bases outside the gene matches. The CDR3 region is CASSLRRTGASNTGELFF. CDR3 DNA: TGTGCCAGCAGCTTGAGACGGACAGGGGCCTCGAACACCGGGGAGCTGTTTTTT.

This clone ranks as medium-sized. V and J are TRBV2 and TRBJ2-5; TRBD2 matches at 10 bases. Trimming cost V 6 bases and J 5 bases; bases outside gene matches: 6. The CDR3 sequence is 14 residues long. CDR1 and CDR2 (germline): SNHLY, FYNNEI. CDR3 DNA sequence: TGTGCCAGCAGGACAACTAGCGGGGCGGAGACCCAGTACTTC. This codes for CASRTTSGAETQYF.

The gene calls are TRBV7-9 and TRBJ1-6; D uncertain. CDR1 and CDR2 from the germline V gene are SEHNR and FQNEAQ (reference sequence). The CDR3 loop spans 12 amino acids. Trimming took off 3 bases at V and 7 bases at J, with 4 bases between the two ends. CDR3: CASSFLNSPLHF. CDR3 nucleotides: TGTGCCAGCAGCTTCCTGAATTCACCCCTCCACTTT.

This clone is a singleton in its sample. Other DNA sequences within the sample encode an identical CDR3. V is TRBV20-1 and J is TRBJ1-2; D remains ambiguous. V shed 1 base and J shed 4 bases, with 4 bases lying between them. CDR3 length: 11 residues. Germline assignment: CDR1 DFQATT and CDR2 SNEGSKA (reference sequence). CDR3: CSARGGYGYTF. The CDR3 nucleotides are TGCAGTGCTAGAGGGGGCTATGGCTACACCTTC.

This clone is labeled as medium-sized. This sequence joins TRBV7-8 and TRBJ1-5, with a possible D match to TRBD1 (5 bases). The CDR3 spans 15 residues. The V and J ends lost 1 base and 6 bases respectively, with 13 bases between them. The V gene's germline CDR1 is SGHVS and CDR2 FQNEAQ. As DNA, the CDR3 is TGTGCCAGCAGCTTAGTTGGGGGGGATGGTCAGCCCCAGCATTTT. Translated: CASSLVGGDGQPQHF. Based on the CDR3 plus reference TRBV7-8 and TRBJ1-5, the full variable domain is GAGVSQSPRYKVAKRGQDVALRCDPISGHVSLFWYQQALGQGPEFLTYFQNEAQLDKSGLPSDRFFAERPEGSVSTLKIQRTQQEDSAVYLCASSLVGGDGQPQHFGDGTRLSIL.

The sample holds a few counts of this clone. The chain carries TRBV4-2 and TRBJ2-2; D could derive from TRBD1 or TRBD2 (6 bases each). Looked up from germline, CDR1 is LGHNA and CDR2 is YNFKEQ. CDR3 size: 15 residues. V lost 0 bases to trimming and J lost 4 bases, with 9 bases between them. This CDR3 is CASSQEEGGTGELFF. CDR3 coding DNA: TGTGCCAGCAGCCAAGAGGAGGGGGGCACCGGGGAGCTGTTTTTT.

This clone was detected a few times. CDR3: CASSEFTGGDTEAFF. CDR3 nucleotides: TGTGCCAGCAGTGAATTTACAGGGGGAGACACTGAAGCTTTCTTT. The chain carries TRBV25-1 and TRBJ1-1; 8 nucleotides match TRBD1. Germline V gene lookup returns CDR1 MGHDK and CDR2 SYGVNS. This CDR3 is 15 amino acids long. Germline trimming cut 1 base from V and 3 bases from J; bases unmatched to any gene: 4.

The chain employs TRBV5-1 and TRBJ2-5; 8 nucleotides line up with TRBD2. V was pared by 1 base and J by 4 bases, with 6 bases of the junction left unmatched. This CDR3 region has 15 residues. Germline V gene sequence: CDR1 SGHRS, CDR2 YFSETQ. CDR3 sequence (DNA): TGCGCCAGCAGCTTGTCGGGGGGGCCTTCAGAGACCCAGTACTTC. The encoded protein is CASSLSGGPSETQYF.

A few counts support this clone. This chain links TRBV27 with TRBJ1-1; 9 positions agree with TRBD1. Trimming cost V 0 bases and J 7 bases; bases outside gene matches: 9. CDR1 MNHEY and CDR2 SMNVEV come from the germline V gene (reference sequence). This CDR3 contains 16 residues. The CDR3 DNA follows: TGTGCCAGCAGTTTATCGGGGGACAGGGACGTGAGTGAAGCTTTCTTT. Amino acid sequence: CASSLSGDRDVSEAFF.

The rearrangement links TRBV4-2 to TRBJ1-5; D uncertain. Germline CDR1 LGHNA, CDR2 YNFKEQ. Trimming cost V 6 bases and J 0 bases, with 12 bases left between them. This CDR3 is 15 amino acids long. The CDR3 sequence is CASRGLEDSNQPQHF. The DNA for the CDR3 is TGTGCCAGCAGGGGTCTTGAAGATAGCAATCAGCCCCAGCATTTT.

The chain couples TRBV6-6 to TRBJ1-5; possible D gene TRBD1, 6 bases. The CDR3 extends over 14 amino acids. CDR1 is MNHNY and CDR2 is SVGAGI in the germline V gene (reference sequence). Trimming left V 6 bases short and J 5 bases short, with 14 bases between. The CDR3 bases are TGTGCCAGCAGCCACGGGGCAGGGGATCAGCCCCAGCATTTT. This codes for CASSHGAGDQPQHF.

The chain carries TRBV14 and TRBJ1-2; D unresolved. Germline assignment: CDR1 SGHDN and CDR2 FVKESK. CDR3 length equals 14 residues. V lost 0 bases and J lost 4, with 9 bases in between. The DNA for the CDR3 is TGTGCCAGCAGCCAAGAACTAATATTCTATGGCTACACCTTC. Amino acid sequence: CASSQELIFYGYTF. The full variable domain, its missing parts supplied by reference TRBV14 and TRBJ1-2, is EAGVTQFPSHSVIEKGQTVTLRCDPISGHDNLYWYRRVMGKEIKFLLHFVKESKQDESGMPNNRFLAERTGGTYSTLKVQPAELEDSGVYFCASSQELIFYGYTFGSGTRLTVV.

This clone has more than one count but fewer than ten. This chain uses TRBV2 with TRBJ1-2; 7 bases fit TRBD1. Germline-derived CDR1 and CDR2 are SNHLY and FYNNEI. The junction had 7 bases not matched to a gene; V was cut back by 11 bases and J by 4 bases. The CDR3 is made up of 12 amino acids. CDR3 nucleotide sequence: TGTGCCGGAGACAGGGAGGGCTATGGCTACACCTTC. Translation: CAGDREGYGYTF.

V and J are TRBV6-4 and TRBJ1-2; a possible D gene is TRBD1 (5 bases). CDR1 MRHNA and CDR2 SNTAGT come from the germline V gene. CDR3 size: 14 residues. V shed 0 bases and J shed 6 bases, with 11 bases lying between them. The CDR3 spells CASSDSWGVDGYTF. The CDR3, as DNA: TGTGCCAGCAGTGACTCATGGGGGGTGGATGGCTACACCTTC.

V usage is TRBV4-3 and J usage is TRBJ1-5; 9 nucleotides align to TRBD1. V shed 0 bases and J 7 bases; nucleotides not matched to a gene: 7. The CDR3 spans 16 residues. CDR1 is LGHNA and CDR2 is YSLEER in the germline V gene. The CDR3 sequence is CASSQEGQGEGQPQHF. DNA for the CDR3: TGCGCCAGCAGCCAAGAGGGACAGGGAGAGGGGCAGCCCCAGCATTTT.

The rearrangement uses TRBV6-1 and TRBJ1-5; 10 bases line up with TRBD1. There are 14 residues in the CDR3. In germline, CDR1 is MNHNS, CDR2 SASEGT. V trimming: 8 bases; J trimming: 5 bases; junction bases outside the gene matches: 6. CDR3 nucleotide sequence: TGTGCCAGCCGACGGACAGGGGGGGATCAGCCCCAGCATTTT. It specifies CASRRTGGDQPQHF.

The genes are TRBV5-6 and TRBJ1-1; no definite D call. Deletions cut 3 bases from V and 12 bases from J, with 12 bases between. The germline gives CDR1 SGHDT, CDR2 YYEEEE. This CDR3 has 11 amino acids. CDR3 bases: TGTGCCAGCAGCTGGAATAGGGAGTCTTTCTTT. This encodes CASSWNRESFF. The variable domain in full, with the rest retrieved from reference TRBV5-6 and TRBJ1-1, is DAGVTQSPTHLIKTRGQQVTLRCSPKSGHDTVSWYQQALGQGPQFIFQYYEEEERQRGNFPDRFSGHQFPNYSSELNVNALLLGDSALYLCASSWNRESFFGQGTRLTVV.